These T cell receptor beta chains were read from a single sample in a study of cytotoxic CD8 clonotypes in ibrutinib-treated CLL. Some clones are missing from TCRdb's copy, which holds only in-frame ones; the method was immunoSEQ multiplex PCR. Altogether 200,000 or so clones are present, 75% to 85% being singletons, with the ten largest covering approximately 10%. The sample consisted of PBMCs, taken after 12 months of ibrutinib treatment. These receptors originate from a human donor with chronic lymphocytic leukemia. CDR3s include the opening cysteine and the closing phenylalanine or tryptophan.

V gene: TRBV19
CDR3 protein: CASSFHTGASSGNTIYF

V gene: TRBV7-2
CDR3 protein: CASEGGSSYEQYF

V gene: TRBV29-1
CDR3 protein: CSVAGRNEQFF

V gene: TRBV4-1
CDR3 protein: CASSPRTADRIKETQYF

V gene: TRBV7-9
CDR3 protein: CASSLEGIAFF

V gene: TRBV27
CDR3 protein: CASSQRTGDYEQYF

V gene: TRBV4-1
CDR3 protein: CASSQAWSGELFF

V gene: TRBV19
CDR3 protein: CASSIGAETYEQYF

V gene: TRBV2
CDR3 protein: CASSSGESSYNEQFF

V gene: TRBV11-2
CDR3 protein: CASSLEVAGSSYEQYF

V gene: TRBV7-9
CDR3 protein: CASSSGGAGTFGELFF

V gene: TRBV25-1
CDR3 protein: CASRLAGGYEQYF

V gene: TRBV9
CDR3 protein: CASRAWDSGDYGYTF

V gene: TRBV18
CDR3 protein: CASRTSGLYEQFF

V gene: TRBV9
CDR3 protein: CASSVAGDPSGYNEQFF

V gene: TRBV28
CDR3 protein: CASSLPGQGELGYGYTF

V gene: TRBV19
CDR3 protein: CASSMGQYNTEAFF

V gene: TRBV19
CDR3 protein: CASSIDRVGLEQYF

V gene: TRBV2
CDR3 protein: CASRELPGQGILGDTQYF

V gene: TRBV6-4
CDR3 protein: CASSAGTTDTQYF

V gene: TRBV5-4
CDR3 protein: CASSLDSGSYEQYF

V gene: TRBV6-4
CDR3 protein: CASLELKETQYF

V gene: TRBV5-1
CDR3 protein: CASSFMGLAVYNEQFF

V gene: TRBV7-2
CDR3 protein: CASSNRGLKLFF

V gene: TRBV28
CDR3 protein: CASSFYNSMLRPMNTEAFF

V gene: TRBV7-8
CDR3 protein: CASSPPLTGDTYEQYF

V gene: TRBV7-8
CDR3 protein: CASSPRGSGWVEQYF

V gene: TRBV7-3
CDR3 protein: CAKERLAKNIQYF

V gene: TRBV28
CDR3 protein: CASSLWLAGSYEQYF

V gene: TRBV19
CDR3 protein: CASSRQGPSYEQYF

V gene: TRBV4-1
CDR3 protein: CASSHRGPGDEQYF